The clone carrying this TCR beta chain was seen more than once but under ten times. The sample is drawn from a study of patients and donors after allogeneic stem cell transplantation. Each CDR3 protein is one row after TCRdb ran MiXCR on the RT-PCR reads. The repertoire consists of approximately 160,000 distinct CDR3 sequences, with about 24% occurring once and the leading ten covering roughly 26%. The germline gives CDR1 MNHEY, CDR2 SVGEGT. J gave up 7 bases and V 8 bases, and 11 bases lay outside the gene matches. CDR3 length: 13 amino acids. The receptor's source is a human donor who was either an allogeneic HSCT recipient or a stem cell or donor lymphocyte infusion donor (not recorded which). It is not recorded whose cells these are; they may come from a transplant donor. The sample taken for sequencing was blood, either unsorted or a sorted T cell fraction (not recorded which). The chain carries TRBV6-2 or TRBV6-3 and TRBJ2-7, with TRBD1 matching 7 bases. Here the CDR3 DNA reads TGTGCCAGCGGTTTGACAGGGCCCTTTGAGCAGTACTTC. This gives the protein CASGLTGPFEQYF.